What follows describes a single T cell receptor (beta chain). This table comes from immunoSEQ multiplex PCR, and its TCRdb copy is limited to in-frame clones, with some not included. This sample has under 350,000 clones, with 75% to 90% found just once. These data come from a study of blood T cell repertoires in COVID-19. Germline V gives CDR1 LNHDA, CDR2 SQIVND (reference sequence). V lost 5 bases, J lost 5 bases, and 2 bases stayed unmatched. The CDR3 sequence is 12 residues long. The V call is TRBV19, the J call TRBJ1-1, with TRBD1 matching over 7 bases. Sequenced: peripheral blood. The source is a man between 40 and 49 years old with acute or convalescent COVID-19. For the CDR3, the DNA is TGTGCCAGTAGTTTACAGGGGACTGAAGCTTTCTTT. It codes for CASSLQGTEAFF.